These 11 T cell receptor beta chains were sequenced from one sample in a study of T cells after yellow fever vaccination. TCRdb processed the 5' RACE reads anew with MiXCR; each CDR3 protein has one entry. The sample contains 350,000 to 450,000 distinct CDR3 sequences, 6% to 8% of which appear only once. The source material was PBMCs, sampled 5 days after the yellow fever booster vaccination. Every receptor here comes from a man aged 25 to 40 who received the YFV17D yellow fever vaccine.

This clonotype was detected a few times. The chain links TRBV20-1 to TRBJ2-3; the D gene is possibly TRBD2 (5 bases). With 5 bases removed from V and 6 bases from J, the gap between germline ends came to 15 bases. The CDR3 is 13 amino acids. The germline gives CDR1 DFQATT, CDR2 SNEGSKA (reference sequence). CDR3 coding DNA: TGCAGTGCTGGGCTAGCCGCGACTGATACGCAGTATTTT. Its translation is CSAGLAATDTQYF.

This clonotype has only a few counts. The chain combines TRBV12-3 or TRBV12-4 with TRBJ1-2; no clear D. CDR3 size: 13 residues. The V gene lost 2 bases and the J gene lost 5 bases, with 9 bases spanning the gap. The CDR3 sequence is CASSLLRGYGYTF. DNA for the CDR3: TGTGCCAGCAGTTTACTCCGTGGGTATGGCTACACCTTC.

This clonotype was seen many times. This chain links TRBV6-2 or TRBV6-3 with TRBJ1-6; TRBD1 matches at 9 bases. Germline CDR1 reads MNHEY; CDR2 reads SVGEGT. J lost 10 bases, V lost 5 bases, and 9 bases had no gene match. The CDR3 length is 15 residues. The CDR3 DNA reads as TGTGCCAGCAGTCGCCTACAGGGGGCTGAGTCACCCCTCCACTTT. This encodes CASSRLQGAESPLHF.

The genes are TRBV6-2 or TRBV6-3 and TRBJ1-1; D is unclear. The length of the CDR3 is 13 residues. The ends were cut back, 2 bases at V and 7 bases at J, with 11 bases in the middle. From germline, CDR1 is MNHEY and CDR2 SVGEGT. CDR3 protein: CASSYTGSNEAFF. The CDR3 DNA reads as TGTGCCAGCAGTTACACGGGGAGTAATGAAGCTTTCTTT.

This clonotype occurred a few times. The rearrangement joins TRBV25-1 to TRBJ2-7, with TRBD2 matching over 10 bases. Trimming at V came to 4 bases and at J to 2 bases, leaving 5 bases not matched to a gene. Germline lookup yields CDR1 MGHDK and CDR2 SYGVNS. This CDR3 is 15 amino acids long. This CDR3 is CASSASAGGTYEQYF. CDR3 nucleotides: TGTGCCAGCAGTGCTTCAGCGGGAGGGACCTACGAGCAGTACTTC.

This clonotype was found many times. V is TRBV27 and J is TRBJ1-4; perhaps TRBD1 as D (5 bases). V was cut by 7 bases and J by 0 bases, with 15 bases left in between. Germline CDR1 reads MNHEY; CDR2 reads SMNVEV (reference sequence). The CDR3 is 16 residues long. This CDR3 reads CASTSGGSATNEKLFF. In DNA, the CDR3 is TGTGCCAGCACAAGCGGGGGTTCCGCAACTAATGAAAAACTGTTTTTT.

Many counts were recorded for this clonotype. The chain couples TRBV4-3 to TRBJ2-1; no clear D gene. There are 13 residues in the CDR3. The germline V gene encodes CDR1 LGHNA and CDR2 YSLEER. The V end lost 3 bases, the J end lost 5 bases, and 8 bases lay between the germline ends. The DNA for the CDR3 is TGCGCCAGCAGCCAGGATACTAACAATGAGCAGTTCTTC. Protein sequence: CASSQDTNNEQFF.

In this sample, this clonotype turned up a few times. The chain carries TRBV7-9 and TRBJ1-2; no firm D call. This CDR3 has 13 residues. Trimming shortened V by 5 bases and J by 2 bases, and 9 bases separated the two germline ends. Germline-derived CDR1 and CDR2 are SEHNR and FQNEAQ (reference sequence). The CDR3 nucleotides read TGTGCCAGCAGCCGCGCGGGGAACTATGGCTACACCTTC. This codes for CASSRAGNYGYTF. The full variable domain, in which reference TRBV7-9 and TRBJ1-2 provide the parts outside the CDR3, is DTGVSQNPRHKITKRGQNVTFRCDPISEHNRLYWYRQTLGQGPEFLTYFQNEAQLEKSRLLSDRFSAERPKGSFSTLEIQRTEQGDSAMYLCASSRAGNYGYTFGSGTRLTVV.

V is TRBV7-2 and J is TRBJ1-4; D gene ambiguous. Germline CDR1 reads SGHTA; CDR2 reads FQGNSA. Deletions cut 5 bases from V and 0 bases from J, with 13 bases between. This CDR3 region has 16 residues. The CDR3 region has the DNA TGTGCCAGCAGCCTAATCCCAGTCACAACTAATGAAAAACTGTTTTTT. As protein: CASSLIPVTTNEKLFF.

This clonotype was found many times. The chain is built from TRBV29-1 and TRBJ2-3; 14 bases line up with TRBD2. V was clipped by 7 bases and J by 3 bases; unmatched bases: 3. CDR3 size: 14 residues. Germline lookup yields CDR1 SQVTM and CDR2 ANQGSEA. CDR3 nucleotides: TGCAGCGAAAGGACTAGCGGGAGGACAGATACGCAGTATTTT. It specifies CSERTSGRTDTQYF.

This chain uses TRBV15 with TRBJ1-5; D is perhaps TRBD1 (5 bases). Germline V gene data show CDR1 as LNHNV and CDR2 as YYDKDF (reference sequence). Trimming cost V 0 bases and J 2 bases, with 14 bases left between them. There are 17 residues in the CDR3. CDR3 in DNA: TGTGCCACCAGCAGAGAAGCGGCAGGGAGACGCAATCAGCCCCAGCATTTT. It yields the protein CATSREAAGRRNQPQHF. The full variable domain, its missing parts supplied by reference TRBV15 and TRBJ1-5, is DAMVIQNPRYQVTQFGKPVTLSCSQTLNHNVMYWYQQKSSQAPKLLFHYYDKDFNNEADTPDNFQSRRPNTSFCFLDIRSPGLGDTAMYLCATSREAAGRRNQPQHFGDGTRLSIL.